This entry lists 32 T cell receptor beta chains sequenced from one sample in a study of blood T cell repertoires in COVID-19. Generated by immunoSEQ multiplex PCR, the TCRdb table keeps only in-frame clones and is missing some. The sample contains about 210,000 clones, about nine tenths of which appear only once. Sequencing input: PBMCs or T cells enriched from blood (not recorded which). These receptors were taken from a man between 18 and 35 years old with acute COVID-19.

This chain connects TRBV5-1 to TRBJ2-1; TRBD1 agrees at 9 bases. The CDR3 runs to 13 residues. The germline V gene has CDR1 SGHRS and CDR2 YFSETQ. J was trimmed by 7 bases and V by 6 bases; bases with no gene match: 5. CDR3 sequence reads: CASTRDRGNEQFF. Here the CDR3 DNA reads TGCGCCAGCACCAGAGACAGGGGGAATGAGCAGTTCTTC.

The chain carries TRBV4-1 and TRBJ2-2, with TRBD2 as a possible D gene (5 bases). Per the germline V gene, CDR1 is MGHRA and CDR2 is YSYEKL. The V and J ends lost 0 bases and 6 bases respectively, with 11 bases between them. This CDR3 spans 15 amino acids. The CDR3 reads CASSQDRAGSGELFF. CDR3 sequence (DNA): TGCGCCAGCAGCCAAGATCGGGCGGGTTCCGGGGAGCTGTTTTTT.

This chain connects TRBV28 to TRBJ1-5; no reliable D call. The CDR3 is 14 amino acids. Deletions cut 2 bases from V and 10 bases from J, with 15 bases between. The germline V gene encodes CDR1 MDHEN and CDR2 SYDVKM. The CDR3 spells CASSLPGVGLPQHF. CDR3 bases: TGTGCCAGCAGTTTACCCGGTGTTGGTCTACCCCAGCATTTT.

This CDR3 reads CAWNRDSYEQYF. The CDR3 nucleotides are TGTGCCTGGAATCGGGACTCCTACGAGCAGTACTTC. V usage is TRBV30 and J usage is TRBJ2-7; D might be TRBD2 (5 bases). V was cut by 4 bases and J by 0 bases, with 7 bases left in between. CDR1 is GTSNPN, CDR2 SVGIG, per germline (reference sequence). CDR3 length: 12 amino acids. Filled out from reference TRBV30 and TRBJ2-7, the complete variable domain reads SQTIHQWPATLVQPVGSPLSLECTVEGTSNPNLYWYRQAAGRGLQLLFYSVGIGQISSEVPQNLSASRPQDRQFILSSKKLLLSDSGFYLCAWNRDSYEQYFGPGTRLTVT.

The V and J genes are TRBV19 and TRBJ2-2; D gene uncertain. Germline values: CDR1 LNHDA, CDR2 SQIVND (reference sequence). The CDR3 covers 13 residues. Trimming removed 8 bases at V and 2 bases at J, with 9 bases between. CDR3 sequence: CASQVLNTGELFF. CDR3 DNA sequence: TGTGCCAGTCAGGTTCTTAACACCGGGGAGCTGTTTTTT. The whole variable domain, remainder taken from reference TRBV19 and TRBJ2-2, is DGGITQSPKYLFRKEGQNVTLSCEQNLNHDAMYWYRQDPGQGLRLIYYSQIVNDFQKGDIAEGYSVSREKKESFPLTVTSAQKNPTAFYLCASQVLNTGELFFGEGSRLTVL.

The chain recombines TRBV19 with TRBJ1-1; 7 positions match TRBD1. The CDR3 length is 14 residues. J lost 5 bases, V lost 1 base, and 4 bases had no gene match. Germline V gives CDR1 LNHDA, CDR2 SQIVND (reference sequence). The CDR3 loop reads CASSIGGGRTEAFF. The CDR3 nucleotides read TGTGCCAGTAGTATAGGAGGGGGCAGGACTGAAGCTTTCTTT.

The rearrangement joins TRBV28 to TRBJ2-7, with D unclear. The CDR3 is 12 residues long. Trimming removed 2 bases from V and 3 bases from J, with 5 bases in between. The V gene's germline CDR1 is MDHEN and CDR2 SYDVKM. The CDR3 DNA is TGTGCCAGCAGTTTAGGCAGCTACGAGCAGTACTTC. Encoded protein: CASSLGSYEQYF.

The chain couples TRBV28 to TRBJ1-6; D unresolved. Per the germline V gene, CDR1 is MDHEN and CDR2 is SYDVKM. The CDR3 sequence is 12 residues long. With 5 bases removed from V and 5 bases from J, the gap between germline ends came to 4 bases. The CDR3 protein is CASSLNNSPLHF. In DNA form, the CDR3 reads TGTGCCAGCAGTCTTAATAATTCACCCCTCCACTTT.

The chain is built from TRBV7-9 and TRBJ1-1, with 9 positions matching TRBD1. In germline, CDR1 is SEHNR, CDR2 FQNEAQ (reference sequence). The CDR3 spans 13 residues. With 5 bases clipped from V and 5 bases from J, the junction kept 3 bases outside the gene matches. The CDR3 spells CASSRDRATEAFF. CDR3 nucleotides: TGTGCCAGCAGCCGGGACAGGGCGACTGAAGCTTTCTTT.

There are a few counts of this clone. The rearrangement joins TRBV7-3 to TRBJ2-2; tentatively, D is TRBD2 (5 bases). CDR3 size: 19 residues. The germline gives CDR1 SGHTA, CDR2 FQGTGA. V was trimmed by 5 bases and J by 7 bases, leaving 29 bases between them. Written as DNA, the CDR3 is TGTGCCAGCAGCCCGTCTACCCGGGCATCCCGCATTGAGGGCGGGGAGCTGTTTTTT. The encoded protein is CASSPSTRASRIEGGELFF.

This clone occurred a few times. The chain recombines TRBV19 with TRBJ2-7; the match to TRBD1 covers 8 bases. V was clipped by 0 bases and J by 2 bases; unmatched bases: 12. The CDR3 runs 18 residues. The germline gives CDR1 LNHDA, CDR2 SQIVND (reference sequence). The CDR3 spells CASSIDGTGVDLPYEQYF. The CDR3 bases are TGTGCCAGTAGTATAGACGGGACAGGAGTTGATCTTCCCTACGAGCAGTACTTC.

The rearrangement joins TRBV27 to TRBJ2-1; no reliable D call. Per the germline V gene, CDR1 is MNHEY and CDR2 is SMNVEV (reference sequence). The CDR3 totals 13 residues. V lost 3 bases to trimming and J lost 3 bases, with 6 bases between them. CDR3 DNA: TGTGCCAGCAGTTTGTCGGTCTACAATGAGCAGTTCTTC. Its translation: CASSLSVYNEQFF.

The chain recombines TRBV10-1 with TRBJ1-5; D perhaps matches TRBD1 (6 bases). The V end was cut by 7 bases, the J end by 0 bases, with 13 bases between. There are 15 residues in the CDR3. Germline CDR1 reads WNHNN; CDR2 reads SYGVQD (reference sequence). The CDR3 reads CASKYGQISNQPQHF. For the CDR3, the DNA is TGCGCCAGCAAGTACGGACAGATTAGCAATCAGCCCCAGCATTTT.

The chain recombines TRBV29-1 with TRBJ1-4; possible D gene TRBD1, 6 bases. V was trimmed by 6 bases and J by 8 bases, leaving 16 bases between them. From germline, CDR1 is SQVTM and CDR2 ANQGSEA. The CDR3 consists of 13 residues. CDR3: CSVVRTDREKLFF. CDR3 bases: TGCAGCGTCGTTCGGACAGATCGGGAAAAACTGTTTTTT.

Comment on this clone: Other DNA variants within this sample encode the same CDR3. The J gene is TRBJ1-5, the V gene TRBV30; unclear D gene. Germline V lookup: CDR1 GTSNPN, CDR2 SVGIG (reference sequence). This CDR3 comprises 15 residues. V dropped 0 bases and J dropped 0 bases, with 9 bases sitting between them. CDR3 nucleotides: TGTGCCTGGAGTGTTGGAGGTAATAGCAATCAGCCCCAGCATTTT. Translated: CAWSVGGNSNQPQHF.

The chain uses TRBV7-2 and TRBJ1-6; D gene uncertain. From germline, CDR1 is SGHTA and CDR2 FQGNSA. V was pared by 2 bases and J by 4 bases, with 3 bases between. CDR3 length equals 13 residues. CDR3 DNA sequence: TGTGCCAGCAGCTTACATTATAATTCACCCCTCCACTTT. This gives the protein CASSLHYNSPLHF. The full variable domain, in which reference TRBV7-2 and TRBJ1-6 provide the parts outside the CDR3, is GAGVSQSPSNKVTEKGKDVELRCDPISGHTALYWYRQSLGQGLEFLIYFQGNSAPDKSGLPSDRFSAERTGGSVSTLTIQRTQQEDSAVYLCASSLHYNSPLHFGNGTRLTVT.

The chain employs TRBV2 and TRBJ2-7, with 12 nucleotides matching TRBD1. The CDR3 consists of 14 residues. From germline, CDR1 is SNHLY and CDR2 FYNNEI. The junction had 6 bases not matched to a gene; V was cut back by 7 bases and J by 5 bases. In nucleotides, the CDR3 is TGTGCCAGCACGCCGGGACAGGGGGCCAACGAGCAGTACTTC. Protein: CASTPGQGANEQYF.

This sequence joins TRBV28 and TRBJ2-7; 10 bases fit TRBD2. The length of the CDR3 is 16 residues. Germline V gene lookup returns CDR1 MDHEN and CDR2 SYDVKM. Trimming cost V 3 bases and J 1 base; bases outside gene matches: 6. The CDR3 region is CASSFPTSGTSYEQYF. In nucleotides, the CDR3 is TGTGCCAGCAGTTTCCCAACTAGCGGGACTTCCTACGAGCAGTACTTC.

The rearrangement joins TRBV28 to TRBJ1-3; possibly TRBD1 for D (6 bases). The CDR3 consists of 17 residues. Germline values: CDR1 MDHEN, CDR2 SYDVKM. V shed 2 bases and J shed 0 bases, with 14 bases lying between them. CDR3 in amino acids: CASSLGGALSSGNTIYF. As DNA, the CDR3 is TGTGCCAGCAGTTTAGGGGGGGCCTTGAGCTCTGGAAACACCATATATTTT.

The V and J genes are TRBV14 and TRBJ2-7, with TRBD1 identical over 8 bases. CDR1 and CDR2 from the germline V gene are SGHDN and FVKESK. This CDR3 is built from 14 residues. Unmatched junction bases numbered 9, after V lost 8 bases and J lost 3 bases. Here the CDR3 reads CASPFPGQVYEQYF. The CDR3 coding sequence is TGTGCCAGCCCATTTCCGGGACAGGTCTACGAGCAGTACTTC.

This sequence joins TRBV29-1 and TRBJ2-2; the D gene is possibly TRBD2 (5 bases). There are 15 residues in the CDR3. CDR1 is SQVTM, CDR2 ANQGSEA, per germline. V lost 7 bases to trimming and J lost 3 bases, with 18 bases between them. For the CDR3, the DNA is TGCAGCGCTGGAAAGCAAGTCGGGGACACCGGGGAGCTGTTTTTT. Amino acid sequence: CSAGKQVGDTGELFF.

The chain links TRBV7-2 to TRBJ2-5; D unresolved. Germline V gene data show CDR1 as SGHTA and CDR2 as FQGNSA. The CDR3 has 13 amino acids. Trimming took off 4 bases at V and 8 bases at J, with 14 bases between the two ends. CDR3 nucleotides: TGTGCCAGCAGCTCCCTAACCTCCCATACCCAGTACTTC. This sequence encodes CASSSLTSHTQYF.

The chain carries TRBV28 and TRBJ2-7; TRBD1 might be the D (6 bases). The germline V and J ends were trimmed by 4 bases and 1 base, with 14 bases remaining between them. In germline, CDR1 is MDHEN, CDR2 SYDVKM. The CDR3 runs 15 residues. In DNA form, the CDR3 reads TGTGCCAGCAGTTACGGACAGCCTCAGTCCTACGAGCAGTACTTC. Translating gives CASSYGQPQSYEQYF.

This chain links TRBV19 with TRBJ1-5, with D possibly TRBD1 on 6 matching bases. From germline, CDR1 is LNHDA and CDR2 SQIVND (reference sequence). The CDR3 spans 15 residues. Deletions cut 5 bases from V and 3 bases from J, with 14 bases between. The DNA of the CDR3 is TGTGCCAGTAGTGCAATGACAGGCTTCAATCAGCCCCAGCATTTT. Its protein product is CASSAMTGFNQPQHF.

The chain couples TRBV7-3 to TRBJ2-1; 13 bases align to TRBD2. This CDR3 spans 20 amino acids. The trim removed 7 bases at V and 8 bases at J, leaving 23 bases unmatched. Germline lookup yields CDR1 SGHTA and CDR2 FQGTGA. The CDR3 sequence is CASTRSTDKGGLAGTHEQFF. CDR3 sequence (DNA): TGTGCCAGCACACGGTCAACGGACAAGGGGGGACTAGCGGGAACCCATGAGCAGTTCTTC. Full variable domain (remainder filled in from reference TRBV7-3 and TRBJ2-1): GAGVSQTPSNKVTEKGKYVELRCDPISGHTALYWYRQSLGQGPEFLIYFQGTGAADDSGLPNDRFFAVRPEGSVSTLKIQRTERGDSAVYLCASTRSTDKGGLAGTHEQFFGPGTRLTVL.

This rearrangement joins TRBV5-4 to TRBJ1-2; D not resolved. Trimming left V 1 base short and J 4 bases short, with 5 bases between. The CDR3 has 12 amino acids. Germline values: CDR1 SGHNT, CDR2 YYREEE (reference sequence). Here the CDR3 reads CASSLFSYGYTF. In nucleotides, the CDR3 is TGTGCCAGCAGCTTGTTCAGCTATGGCTACACCTTC.

The CDR3 reads CSVEGSERTAYTEAFF. The CDR3 coding sequence is TGCAGCGTTGAGGGGAGCGAAAGGACAGCCTACACTGAAGCTTTCTTT. This chain links TRBV29-1 with TRBJ1-1; D perhaps matches TRBD1 (6 bases). Germline CDR1 SQVTM, CDR2 ANQGSEA. This CDR3 has 16 amino acids. V lost 3 bases, J lost 3 bases, and 20 bases lay in between.

This sequence joins TRBV28 and TRBJ1-5; D uncertain. Germline V gene sequence: CDR1 MDHEN, CDR2 SYDVKM. Deletions cut 0 bases from V and 2 bases from J, with 8 bases between. The CDR3 has 15 amino acids. CDR3 bases: TGTGCCAGCAGTTTATGGAGGGAGGGCAATCAGCCCCAGCATTTT. Its protein product is CASSLWREGNQPQHF.

The V gene is TRBV7-2, the J gene TRBJ1-1; 7 nucleotides line up with TRBD1. CDR3 length equals 15 residues. The V and J ends lost 4 bases and 1 base, in that order; junction bases with no gene match: 6. The germline V gene has CDR1 SGHTA and CDR2 FQGNSA. The CDR3 DNA follows: TGTGCCAGCAGCTCAGTCGGGACAGAGAACACTGAAGCTTTCTTT. Amino acids: CASSSVGTENTEAFF.

This chain uses TRBV29-1 with TRBJ2-5; unclear D gene. V was pared by 2 bases and J by 5 bases, with 15 bases between. The CDR3 has 14 amino acids. The V gene's germline CDR1 is SQVTM and CDR2 ANQGSEA. CDR3 DNA sequence: TGCAGCGTTGAAAAGAACGCCCCCGGGGAGACCCAGTACTTC. It is translated as CSVEKNAPGETQYF.

The CDR3 protein is CASSPPTPDRADYGYTF. In DNA form, the CDR3 reads TGTGCCAGCAGCCCCCCAACTCCGGACAGGGCTGACTATGGCTACACCTTC. The chain carries TRBV4-2 and TRBJ1-2, with 8 nucleotides matching TRBD1. J lost 3 bases, V lost 4 bases, and 13 bases had no gene match. The CDR3 has 17 amino acids. From germline, CDR1 is LGHNA and CDR2 YNFKEQ.

The rearrangement uses TRBV7-2 and TRBJ2-7; no clear D gene. CDR1 is SGHTA, CDR2 FQGNSA, per germline. CDR3 size: 13 residues. With 1 base removed from V and 7 bases from J, the gap between germline ends came to 11 bases. This CDR3 is CASSLGFGREQYF. As DNA, the CDR3 is TGTGCCAGCAGCTTAGGATTCGGTAGAGAGCAGTACTTC.